Presented here are 16 T cell receptor beta chains from one specimen sequenced in a study of long-term antiretroviral therapy in people with HIV. The immunoSEQ assay was v3.0, run at survey level. TCRdb keeps only in-frame clones here, not all; method: immunoSEQ multiplex PCR. The data hold about 24,000 clones, with around three quarters observed a single time. This sample comprised unsorted PBMCs, obtained 1.2 years after starting antiretroviral therapy. These receptors all stem from a woman aged 40 to 50 with HIV.

In this sample, this clone turned up once. CDR3 nucleotide sequence: TGCGCCAGCAGCGTTATCGCCGGGACAGGGTTCCCCCCTGAGCAGTACTTC. The encoded protein is CASSVIAGTGFPPEQYF. The chain carries TRBV5-1 and TRBJ2-7; 9 nucleotides match TRBD1. With 4 bases clipped from V and 7 bases from J, the junction kept 18 bases outside the gene matches. There are 17 residues in the CDR3. The germline gives CDR1 SGHRS, CDR2 YFSETQ.

The chain joins TRBV5-4 to TRBJ2-7; the D gene is possibly TRBD2 (7 bases). Trimming stripped 2 bases from V and 11 bases from J, with 11 bases between. The CDR3 totals 11 residues. The germline CDR1 and CDR2 sequences are SGHNT and YYREEE (reference sequence). CDR3 bases: TGTGCCAGCAGCTTCGGCGGGGGCAAGTACTTC. Translated, it gives CASSFGGGKYF.

The CDR3 sequence is CASSLFGPSIGYTF. CDR3 sequence (DNA): TGTGCCAGCAGCTTATTCGGTCCTTCTATCGGCTACACCTTC. The chain carries TRBV11-2 and TRBJ1-2; unclear D gene. This CDR3 region has 14 residues. Germline loops: CDR1 SGHAT, CDR2 FQNNGV. V was trimmed by 2 bases and J by 8 bases, leaving 15 bases between them. The variable domain in full, with the rest retrieved from reference TRBV11-2 and TRBJ1-2, is EAGVAQSPRYKIIEKRQSVAFWCNPISGHATLYWYQQILGQGPKLLIQFQNNGVVDDSQLPKDRFSAERLKGVDSTLKIQPAKLEDSAVYLCASSLFGPSIGYTFGSGTRLTVV.

This chain joins TRBV29-1 and TRBJ2-1; D unresolved. CDR1 and CDR2 from the germline V gene are SQVTM and ANQGSEA. V shed 6 bases and J shed 6 bases, with 15 bases lying between them. This CDR3 region has 13 residues. The CDR3 is CSVLFGPTNEQFF. The CDR3 DNA reads as TGCAGCGTCCTGTTCGGCCCCACCAATGAGCAGTTCTTC.

The rearrangement links TRBV29-1 to TRBJ2-2, with D perhaps matching TRBD1 (6 bases). The V gene lost 4 bases and the J gene lost 5 bases, with 11 bases spanning the gap. CDR1 SQVTM and CDR2 ANQGSEA come from the germline V gene. CDR3 length equals 13 residues. The CDR3 nucleotides read TGCAGCGTTGTCCTAACAGGGACCGGGGAGCTGTTTTTT. Translated: CSVVLTGTGELFF.

The chain has TRBV19 and TRBJ1-5; D might be TRBD1 (5 bases). This CDR3 is built from 14 residues. Trimming shortened V by 1 base and J by 5 bases, and 9 bases separated the two germline ends. Germline values: CDR1 LNHDA, CDR2 SQIVND (reference sequence). In nucleotides, the CDR3 is TGTGCCAGTAGTATAGGGGGGGGACATCAGCCCCAGCATTTT. Translation: CASSIGGGHQPQHF.

This chain links TRBV6-5 with TRBJ1-2, with D uncertain. From germline, CDR1 is MNHEY and CDR2 SVGAGI. V gave up 6 bases and J gave up 4 bases, with 12 bases separating them. This CDR3 is built from 13 residues. CDR3 DNA sequence: TGTGCCAGCAGGCCTCCGGGCGCCTATGGCTACACCTTC. The encoded protein is CASRPPGAYGYTF.

This chain joins TRBV5-4 and TRBJ2-7, with D unresolved. Looked up from germline, CDR1 is SGHNT and CDR2 is YYREEE (reference sequence). The CDR3 covers 14 residues. Trimming shortened V by 1 base and J by 6 bases, and 14 bases separated the two germline ends. The CDR3 here is CASSLIGSPIEQYF. CDR3 in DNA: TGTGCCAGCAGCTTGATTGGTAGCCCGATCGAGCAGTACTTC.

The chain has TRBV19 and TRBJ2-3; 9 bases agree with TRBD2. This CDR3 comprises 16 residues. Losses at the gene ends were 8 bases for V and 0 bases for J; bases not matched to a gene: 9. Germline V gene data show CDR1 as LNHDA and CDR2 as SQIVND (reference sequence). CDR3 loop: CASGQLAGSSTDTQYF. The CDR3 region has the DNA TGTGCCAGTGGGCAGCTAGCGGGGTCTAGCACAGATACGCAGTATTTT.

This chain links TRBV19 with TRBJ1-6; 9 bases map to TRBD1. CDR1 is LNHDA, CDR2 SQIVND, per germline (reference sequence). V gave up 7 bases and J gave up 7 bases; unmatched junction bases: 8. This CDR3 is built from 15 residues. CDR3 loop: CASMPLGTGNSPLHF. In DNA, the CDR3 is TGTGCCAGTATGCCCCTAGGGACAGGGAATTCACCCCTCCACTTT.

The rearrangement links TRBV7-9 to TRBJ1-2; tentatively, D is TRBD1 (5 bases). The germline V gene encodes CDR1 SEHNR and CDR2 FQNEAQ (reference sequence). With 7 bases removed from V and 1 base from J, the gap between germline ends came to 16 bases. The CDR3 has 15 amino acids. The DNA of the CDR3 is TGTGCCAGCACCCTCGGGGCCAGCTTTAACTATGGCTACACCTTC. It codes for CASTLGASFNYGYTF.

The chain recombines TRBV6-6 with TRBJ2-5; 9 bases map to TRBD1. The CDR3 totals 13 residues. Germline trimming cut 5 bases from V and 4 bases from J; bases unmatched to any gene: 2. Germline CDR1 MNHNY, CDR2 SVGAGI (reference sequence). The CDR3 sequence is CASSRTGVETQYF. CDR3 coding DNA: TGTGCCAGCAGTAGGACAGGGGTAGAGACCCAGTACTTC.

V usage is TRBV29-1 and J usage is TRBJ1-5; no firm D call. CDR1 is SQVTM and CDR2 is ANQGSEA in the germline V gene. The CDR3 contains 12 residues. Trimming pared 5 bases from V and 11 bases from J, leaving 16 bases between. The CDR3 loop is CSVSTGSPTQHF. DNA of the CDR3: TGCAGCGTTTCAACTGGCAGCCCGACCCAGCATTTT.

V is TRBV5-1 and J is TRBJ2-7; D might be TRBD1 (6 bases). The CDR3 length is 15 residues. The germline V gene has CDR1 SGHRS and CDR2 YFSETQ. With 2 bases removed from V and 4 bases from J, the gap between germline ends came to 16 bases. This CDR3 is CASSFSTGRKYEQYF. Here the CDR3 DNA reads TGCGCCAGCAGCTTTAGTACAGGGAGAAAGTACGAGCAGTACTTC.

This chain joins TRBV19 and TRBJ2-5; the match to TRBD2 covers 7 bases. Germline-derived CDR1 and CDR2 are LNHDA and SQIVND (reference sequence). CDR3 length: 15 residues. Trimming removed 6 bases from V and 4 bases from J; junction bases left unmatched: 11. CDR3 sequence reads: CASRDSGYRGETQYF. The CDR3 bases are TGTGCCAGTAGAGATAGCGGGTATAGAGGAGAGACCCAGTACTTC.

V is TRBV19 and J is TRBJ1-1; D is unclear. The CDR3 is made up of 13 amino acids. The germline CDR1 and CDR2 sequences are LNHDA and SQIVND (reference sequence). The V end lost 5 bases, the J end lost 0 bases, and 7 bases lay between the germline ends. For the CDR3, the DNA is TGTGCCAGTAGTTCCGGGGTGAACACTGAAGCTTTCTTT. Translated, it gives CASSSGVNTEAFF. Full variable domain (rest looked up from reference TRBV19 and TRBJ1-1): DGGITQSPKYLFRKEGQNVTLSCEQNLNHDAMYWYRQDPGQGLRLIYYSQIVNDFQKGDIAEGYSVSREKKESFPLTVTSAQKNPTAFYLCASSSGVNTEAFFGQGTRLTVV.